This TCR beta chain was captured by sequencing in a study of blood T cells in healthy people across ages. Concerning this clonotype: A much larger clone lies one base from this, so it may be a read error.

The CDR3 sequence is 13 residues long. Germline V lookup: CDR1 ENHRY, CDR2 SYGVKD. With a J-beta primer mix and a sample-barcoded 5' primer, a second PCR ran roughly 6 to 12 cycles. A single record per CDR3 protein comes from TCRdb applying MiXCR to the 5' RACE reads. The data show some 1.5 million distinct CDR3 sequences, 25% to 30% seen once. The specimen was blood. The sequence derives from a woman aged 30 to 39 in good health. The chain has TRBV10-3 and TRBJ1-1, with D maybe TRBD1 (5 bases). CDR3 loop: CAVSKDMNTEAFF. The CDR3 coding sequence is TGTGCCGTCAGCAAGGACATGAACACTGAAGCTTTCTTT.